Below are 28 T cell receptor beta chains sequenced from a single sample in a study of human T cells and chemical hapten exposure. Described time point: patch test 1, 2 weeks after DPC sensitization. The treatment denotes: therapeutic diphenylcyclopropenone sensitization with weekly scalp DPC. MiXCR, run by TCRdb on the RACE reads, gives a single entry per CDR3 protein. The sample includes some 82,000 distinct CDR3 sequences, roughly 10% seen only once; the top ten take roughly 4%. The source material was whole blood, sampled in connection with sensitization to the hapten diphenylcyclopropenone (DPC). The receptors derive from a woman aged 45-65 years with alopecia areata. Some clones in this sample may be carry-over from other donors' samples.

This clonotype was seen only a few times. V and J are TRBV20-1 and TRBJ2-1; 7 bases are shared with TRBD2. The CDR3 contains 11 residues. CDR1 and CDR2 (germline): DFQATT, SNEGSKA (reference sequence). J was trimmed by 7 bases and V by 5 bases; bases with no gene match: 2. CDR3 region: CSAPGGNEQFF. CDR3 in DNA: TGCAGTGCTCCCGGGGGGAATGAGCAGTTCTTC.

This chain uses TRBV6-2 or TRBV6-3 with TRBJ2-1, with TRBD1 matching 8 bases. Germline loops: CDR1 MNHEY, CDR2 SVGEGT. With 4 bases clipped from V and 12 bases from J, the junction kept 5 bases outside the gene matches. The CDR3 spans 12 residues. The CDR3 nucleotides are TGTGCCAGCAGTTCCCTACAGGGGGGGCAGTTCTTC. This sequence encodes CASSSLQGGQFF.

At least ten counts were recorded for this clonotype. J is TRBJ2-3 and V is TRBV20-1; 7 nucleotides align to TRBD2. The CDR3 loop spans 14 amino acids. The trim removed 2 bases at V and 6 bases at J, leaving 8 bases unmatched. CDR1 DFQATT and CDR2 SNEGSKA come from the germline V gene (reference sequence). The CDR3 sequence is CSARPRGLLDTQYF. CDR3 bases: TGCAGTGCTAGACCCCGGGGACTATTGGATACGCAGTATTTT.

The count of this clonotype is one. The genes are TRBV28 and TRBJ1-1; D may be TRBD1 (5 bases). The V end lost 8 bases, the J end lost 6 bases, and 16 bases lay between the germline ends. This CDR3 contains 13 residues. CDR1 is MDHEN and CDR2 is SYDVKM in the germline V gene. CDR3 in amino acids: CASSSQGYAEAFF. CDR3 bases: TGTGCCAGCTCCAGCCAGGGATATGCTGAAGCTTTCTTT.

The chain combines TRBV3-1 with TRBJ2-4; no reliable D call. Germline CDR1 and CDR2: LGHDT and YNNKEL (reference sequence). Trimming removed 4 bases from V and 3 bases from J, with 10 bases in between. The CDR3 length is 14 residues. The CDR3 sequence: CASSPPRSKNIQYF. The DNA of the CDR3 is TGTGCCAGCAGCCCCCCACGGAGCAAAAACATTCAGTACTTC.

The chain couples TRBV7-2 to TRBJ2-5, with 10 bases lining up with TRBD2. This CDR3 has 16 amino acids. V lost 2 bases and J lost 0; bases outside the gene matches: 3. Germline values: CDR1 SGHTA, CDR2 FQGNSA. CDR3 DNA sequence: TGTGCCAGCAGCTTACTAGCGGGGGTAAACCAAGAGACCCAGTACTTC. Its translation is CASSLLAGVNQETQYF. Looking up the rest from reference TRBV7-2 and TRBJ2-5 gives the full variable domain: GAGVSQSPSNKVTEKGKDVELRCDPISGHTALYWYRQSLGQGLEFLIYFQGNSAPDKSGLPSDRFSAERTGGSVSTLTIQRTQQEDSAVYLCASSLLAGVNQETQYFGPGTRLLVL.

V and J are TRBV7-2 and TRBJ2-3; no firm D call. The germline V gene encodes CDR1 SGHTA and CDR2 FQGNSA. Trimming shortened V by 2 bases and J by 6 bases, and 3 bases separated the two germline ends. CDR3 length equals 11 residues. In DNA form, the CDR3 reads TGTGCCAGCAGCTTAATGGATACGCAGTATTTT. Translation: CASSLMDTQYF.

Ten or more counts support this clonotype. The gene calls are TRBV20-1 and TRBJ2-3, with D perhaps TRBD1 or TRBD2 (5 bases each). Per germline, CDR1 DFQATT and CDR2 SNEGSKA (reference sequence). Trimming left V 3 bases short and J 6 bases short, with 19 bases between. The CDR3 is made up of 15 amino acids. DNA for the CDR3: TGCAGTGCTAGGGGGGTTGAAAATTCGTTGGATACGCAGTATTTT. It is translated as CSARGVENSLDTQYF.

This clonotype has a count of ten or more. The gene calls are TRBV7-3 and TRBJ1-1; weak D call: TRBD1 (5 bases). This CDR3 has 15 amino acids. The germline gives CDR1 SGHTA, CDR2 FQGTGA. Deletions cut 3 bases from V and 1 base from J, with 12 bases between. CDR3 sequence: CASSLRGNKNTEAFF. In nucleotides, the CDR3 is TGTGCCAGCAGCTTGAGGGGAAATAAGAACACTGAAGCTTTCTTT.

CDR3: CSASGGQYYNEQFF. CDR3 in DNA: TGCAGTGCTAGCGGGGGTCAATACTACAATGAGCAGTTCTTC. V is TRBV20-1 and J is TRBJ2-1, with D possibly TRBD2 on 6 matching bases. CDR3 length equals 14 residues. V shed 3 bases and J shed 3 bases, with 12 bases lying between them. The germline gives CDR1 DFQATT, CDR2 SNEGSKA (reference sequence).

This clonotype was seen a single time. DNA for the CDR3: TGTGCCAGCAGCTTACTGTTGGACAGAAACACTGAAGCTTTCTTT. Its protein is CASSLLLDRNTEAFF. The V gene is TRBV13, the J gene TRBJ1-1; TRBD1 might be the D (6 bases). V lost 2 bases and J 2 bases, leaving 12 bases between the germline ends. Germline CDR1 reads PRHDT; CDR2 reads FYEKMQ (reference sequence). The CDR3 is made up of 15 amino acids. The variable domain in full, completed from reference TRBV13 and TRBJ1-1, reads AAGVIQSPRHLIKEKRETATLKCYPIPRHDTVYWYQQGPGQDPQFLISFYEKMQSDKGSIPDRFSAQQFSDYHSELNMSSLELGDSALYFCASSLLLDRNTEAFFGQGTRLTVV.

This chain joins TRBV6-5 and TRBJ1-1; TRBD1 agrees at 7 bases. CDR3 length: 15 residues. The V and J ends lost 2 bases and 4 bases, in that order; junction bases with no gene match: 7. From germline, CDR1 is MNHEY and CDR2 SVGAGI. The CDR3 nucleotides are TGTGCCAGCAGTTACAGGGGGCAGGGTATCACTGAAGCTTTCTTT. Amino acids: CASSYRGQGITEAFF.

This clonotype was observed at least ten times. The chain uses TRBV3-1 and TRBJ2-7, with 9 bases fitting TRBD1. V shed 3 bases and J 5 bases; nucleotides not matched to a gene: 8. The CDR3 consists of 15 residues. Germline loops: CDR1 LGHDT, CDR2 YNNKEL (reference sequence). The CDR3 spells CASSHTGTGSDEQYF. CDR3 bases: TGTGCCAGCAGCCATACCGGGACAGGGAGCGACGAGCAGTACTTC.

This clonotype was found a few times. This chain uses TRBV25-1 with TRBJ2-1; 11 bases map to TRBD2. With V trimmed by 5 bases and J by 8 bases, 2 bases remained unmatched. Germline values: CDR1 MGHDK, CDR2 SYGVNS. This CDR3 is 13 amino acids long. The CDR3, as DNA: TGTGCCAGCAGTTTAGCGGGAGGGCATGAGCAGTTCTTC. As protein: CASSLAGGHEQFF.

There are many counts of this clonotype. The V call is TRBV6-2 or TRBV6-3, the J call TRBJ2-1; 12 bases are a match to TRBD2. V lost 6 bases, J lost 4 bases, and 13 bases stayed unmatched. Germline V gene sequence: CDR1 MNHEY, CDR2 SVGEGT. CDR3 size: 18 residues. The DNA for the CDR3 is TGTGCCAGCAGCTTCAAACTAGCGGGGGGCCTAGCTTACAATGAGCAGTTCTTC. Its protein product is CASSFKLAGGLAYNEQFF.

DNA of the CDR3: TGTGCCAGCAGTTATACGGGACACGGCAGGTACGAGCAGTACTTC. The encoded protein is CASSYTGHGRYEQYF. The chain uses TRBV6-5 and TRBJ2-7, with D maybe TRBD1 (6 bases). This CDR3 contains 15 residues. Germline V gene sequence: CDR1 MNHEY, CDR2 SVGAGI. The V gene lost 3 bases and the J gene lost 4 bases, with 16 bases spanning the gap.

In this sample, this clonotype turned up a few times. The chain carries TRBV20-1 and TRBJ2-2; D is possibly TRBD2 (7 bases). Trimming took 2 bases from V and 0 from J, leaving 16 bases between them. From germline, CDR1 is DFQATT and CDR2 SNEGSKA (reference sequence). The CDR3 extends over 17 amino acids. CDR3 protein: CSARTGGAGTNTGELFF. DNA for the CDR3: TGCAGTGCTAGAACGGGGGGCGCGGGTACGAACACCGGGGAGCTGTTTTTT.

The chain uses TRBV12-3 or TRBV12-4 and TRBJ1-4; D gene ambiguous. The CDR3 is 16 amino acids. Trimming pared 3 bases from V and 2 bases from J, leaving 13 bases between. CDR3 amino acids: CASSFGLTATNEKLFF. The CDR3 nucleotides read TGTGCCAGCAGTTTTGGGCTTACTGCGACTAATGAAAAACTGTTTTTT.

This clonotype showed up many times. The chain has TRBV7-3 and TRBJ2-3; 7 bases align to TRBD1. Germline V gene data show CDR1 as SGHTA and CDR2 as FQGTGA. The CDR3 runs 16 residues. After removal of 1 base from V and 0 bases from J, the junction contained 4 bases not matched to a gene. In DNA, the CDR3 is TGTGCCAGCAGCTTAAGTGGGACAGCTAGCACAGATACGCAGTATTTT. This sequence encodes CASSLSGTASTDTQYF.

This clonotype was seen more than once but under ten times. The chain carries TRBV4-2 and TRBJ2-1; D uncertain. Germline values: CDR1 LGHNA, CDR2 YNFKEQ. Between the trimmed V and J ends, which lost 1 base and 3 bases, there was a span of 10 bases. The CDR3 runs to 15 residues. CDR3: CASSQVSVNYNEQFF. DNA of the CDR3: TGTGCCAGCAGCCAAGTAAGCGTTAACTACAATGAGCAGTTCTTC.

In its sample, this clonotype was seen a few times. V gene TRBV7-2 combines with J gene TRBJ2-1, with 14 bases fitting TRBD2. From germline, CDR1 is SGHTA and CDR2 FQGNSA. The CDR3 loop spans 19 amino acids. V shed 3 bases, J shed 7 bases, and the junction held 14 bases outside the gene matches. CDR3: CASSFQGTSGRSALNEQFF. The DNA of the CDR3 is TGTGCCAGCAGCTTCCAGGGGACTAGCGGGAGATCGGCGCTGAATGAGCAGTTCTTC.

This clonotype has a count of ten or more. This chain links TRBV5-5 with TRBJ1-2; D call uncertain. The germline V gene encodes CDR1 SGHKS and CDR2 YYEKEE (reference sequence). The CDR3 spans 15 residues. V was pared by 4 bases and J by 4 bases, with 17 bases between. The chain's CDR3 is CASSPSGQNSYGYTF. The CDR3 DNA follows: TGTGCCAGCAGCCCTTCAGGCCAGAATTCCTATGGCTACACCTTC.

Regarding this clonotype: This may be a read error: a much more frequent sequence differs by one nucleotide. The chain has TRBV7-9 and TRBJ2-4; 8 bases are shared with TRBD2. The length of the CDR3 is 15 residues. Germline CDR1 is SEHNR and CDR2 is FQNEAQ (reference sequence). The CDR3 DNA is TGTGCCAGCAGCCTAAGCGGGAGTCCCAAAGACATTCAGTACTTC. It is translated as CASSLSGSPKDIQYF.

Worth noting for this clonotype: A single base separates this from a much larger clone, so it may be a read error. The chain links TRBV12-3 or TRBV12-4 to TRBJ2-7; the D gene could be TRBD1 or TRBD2 (6 bases each). The CDR3 spans 14 residues. The CDR3 DNA is TGTGCCGGCAGTTTGGGGGGCAGTGCCTACGAGCAGTACTTC. Its translation: CAGSLGGSAYEQYF.

This clonotype has ten or more counts. V is TRBV4-1 and J is TRBJ2-7; 7 nucleotides match TRBD2. Trimming at V came to 0 bases and at J to 2 bases, leaving 10 bases not matched to a gene. The CDR3 has 17 residues. CDR1 is MGHRA and CDR2 is YSYEKL in the germline V gene. CDR3 amino acids: CASSQDVIAGYPYEQYF. DNA of the CDR3: TGCGCCAGCAGCCAAGACGTGATAGCGGGTTACCCCTACGAGCAGTACTTC.

This sequence joins TRBV7-2 and TRBJ2-3; the D is unclear. V shed 5 bases and J shed 4 bases, with 10 bases lying between them. This CDR3 region has 13 residues. Germline V gene lookup returns CDR1 SGHTA and CDR2 FQGNSA. As DNA, the CDR3 is TGTGCCAGCAGCCCCCTTGGCGCAGATACGCAGTATTTT. This gives the protein CASSPLGADTQYF. Drawing the rest from reference TRBV7-2 and TRBJ2-3, the complete variable domain is GAGVSQSPSNKVTEKGKDVELRCDPISGHTALYWYRQSLGQGLEFLIYFQGNSAPDKSGLPSDRFSAERTGGSVSTLTIQRTQQEDSAVYLCASSPLGADTQYFGPGTRLTVL.

Only a few counts were recorded for this clonotype. The chain links TRBV6-2 or TRBV6-3 to TRBJ2-1; unclear D gene. Trimming pared 0 bases from V and 3 bases from J, leaving 6 bases between. The germline V gene has CDR1 MNHEY and CDR2 SVGEGT. CDR3 length: 14 amino acids. This CDR3 is CASSYSGSYNEQFF. CDR3 coding DNA: TGTGCCAGCAGTTACTCGGGCAGCTACAATGAGCAGTTCTTC.

This clonotype appeared a few times. V gene TRBV7-2 combines with J gene TRBJ1-1; 8 nucleotides agree with TRBD1. Germline values: CDR1 SGHTA, CDR2 FQGNSA. There are 16 residues in the CDR3. V trimming: 4 bases; J trimming: 5 bases; junction bases outside the gene matches: 12. This chain's CDR3 is CASSSGSARGQTEAFF. CDR3 nucleotides: TGTGCCAGCAGCTCAGGGAGCGCCAGGGGGCAAACTGAAGCTTTCTTT. The full variable domain, in which reference TRBV7-2 and TRBJ1-1 provide the parts outside the CDR3, is GAGVSQSPSNKVTEKGKDVELRCDPISGHTALYWYRQSLGQGLEFLIYFQGNSAPDKSGLPSDRFSAERTGGSVSTLTIQRTQQEDSAVYLCASSSGSARGQTEAFFGQGTRLTVV.